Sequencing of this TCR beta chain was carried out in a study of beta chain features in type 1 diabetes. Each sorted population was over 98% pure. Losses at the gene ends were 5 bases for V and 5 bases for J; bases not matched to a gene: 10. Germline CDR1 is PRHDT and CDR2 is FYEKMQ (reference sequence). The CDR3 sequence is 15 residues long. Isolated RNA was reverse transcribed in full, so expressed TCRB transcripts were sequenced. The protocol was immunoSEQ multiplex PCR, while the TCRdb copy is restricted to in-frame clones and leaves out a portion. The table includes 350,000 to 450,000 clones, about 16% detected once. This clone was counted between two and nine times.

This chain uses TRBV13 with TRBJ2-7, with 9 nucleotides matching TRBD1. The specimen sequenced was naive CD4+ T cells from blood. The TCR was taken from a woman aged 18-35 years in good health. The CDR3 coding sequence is TGTGCCAGCAGCCGTACCGGGACAGGGTACAACGAGCAGTACTTC. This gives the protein CASSRTGTGYNEQYF. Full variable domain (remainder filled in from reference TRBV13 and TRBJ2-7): AAGVIQSPRHLIKEKRETATLKCYPIPRHDTVYWYQQGPGQDPQFLISFYEKMQSDKGSIPDRFSAQQFSDYHSELNMSSLELGDSALYFCASSRTGTGYNEQYFGPGTRLTVT.